This TCR beta chain was obtained from a study of radiation and T cells in renal cell carcinoma. Regarding the study as a whole: Without pretreatment biopsies, baseline tumor clonotype presence was undetermined.

Clones were sequenced by immunoSEQ multiplex PCR, and TCRdb holds only the in-frame ones, with some missing. The table shows 150,000 to 160,000 clones, with approximately 90% occurring only once. Regarding time point: blood 2 weeks post-SBRT. Treatment here: 15 Gy SBRT to primary tumor, nephrectomy 4 weeks later. This renal cell carcinoma was of the clear cell type. A word on this clone: Its antigen is undetermined.

This sample comprised blood, obtained from a patient whose treatment included radiotherapy and nephrectomy. This TCR came from a woman aged 45-65 years with renal cell carcinoma.

CDR3 sequence reads: CASSNPPYRNSPLHF. CDR3 nucleotide sequence: TGTGCCAGCAGCAATCCGCCCTACAGGAATTCACCCCTCCACTTT. The V and J genes are TRBV6-5 and TRBJ1-6; D may be TRBD1 (5 bases). V lost 6 bases, J lost 7 bases, and 16 bases lay in between. This CDR3 contains 15 residues. CDR1 is MNHEY, CDR2 SVGAGI, per germline.